The TCR beta chain under discussion was sequenced for a study of shared clonotypes between healthy human individuals (dated by TCRdb to the early 2020s). At the level of the whole study: A few men and a couple of women, aged 18 to 49 years, made up the cohort. Leukapheresis yielded between about 0.85 and 9.5 billion PBMCs per donor. To increase sequencing depth and limit assay-specific biases, different laboratories used diverse techniques to prepare libraries and sequence TCR repertoires. The study deeply sequenced blood TCR repertoires of about 5 healthy adults to estimate repertoire size and the extent of clonotype sharing between individuals.

Using the deep immunoSEQ assay, multiplex PCR amplified TCR CDR3 regions from genomic DNA. Extracted genomic DNA from each cell subset was spread evenly across all wells of several immunoSEQ 96-well plates, with each plate serving as a replicate. For unsorted PBMC, 250 to 350 ng genomic DNA, equal to around 30,000 T cell genomes, was loaded into each replicate PCR. Genomic DNA from unsorted PBMC was sequenced over ten immunoSEQ deep assay plates. Purified libraries were measured with a Qubit 3.0 fluorometer, size-checked on a Bioanalyzer 2100, and measured again with the KAPA Library Quantification kit. Every immunoSEQ 96-well plate was sequenced on a separate single-read 150-cycle Illumina NextSeq 550 flow cell. From the authors' description of their analysis: Because the immunoSEQ output held only junctional sequences and lacked quality scores, the filtering could not match the filtering applied to full-length reads. Sequences were annotated with PyIR, a Python wrapper for IgBLAST v1.9, and V/J genes and CDR3 were assigned using IMGT germline references. Reads were filtered out if the reads had weak V/J assignments (E-value above 1e-6), no CDR3, stop codons, out-of-frame junctions, or ambiguous translated residues. V3J clonotypes were defined by identical inferred V gene, J gene, and CDR3 amino acid sequence. Percentage overlap between repertoires was computed as shared unique clonotypes divided by the size of the smaller repertoire. RTK rarefaction, the Chao1 estimator, and Recon v2.1 estimates of unobserved clonotypes were used to assess repertoire richness. This immuneACCESS table, as held by TCRdb, lists in-frame sequences with V and J called but not all clones. Of the missing ones, under half trace to an unresolved V gene in checked studies; the others have no known cause. V, J and clone size derive from that table, while D and trimming were established from the DNA sequence. This sample comprises around 500,000 clones, 79% of them detected only once. The ten largest clones take up over 9.5% of the sample.

Deletion took 2 bases off V and 0 bases off J, with a span of 9 bases between the germline ends. Spanning cysteine to phenylalanine, the CDR3 consists of 15 amino acids. Kept here is only the CDR3 DNA, which spans 45 bases and is read in frame from base 1. For CDR1 and CDR2, the germline V gene lists MGHRA and YSYEKL. The donors were healthy, HIV-negative adults who had no recently reported acute infections or vaccinations. Every donor was a Caucasian adult living in Nashville, Tennessee, USA. For unsorted samples, tens of millions of PBMCs were counted, and genomic DNA was extracted using the QIAamp DNA Blood Mini kit. After blood collection by leukapheresis, PBMCs were isolated using Ficoll-Histopaque density gradient centrifugation and then cryopreserved in the vapor phase of liquid nitrogen. Study-level results and caveats: Because the study included a small number of donors, the genetic and exposure-history diversity represented was limited. Pairwise subsampling indicated that sequencing depth was expected to affect the degree of clonotype sharing among donors. Sampling was restricted to blood, and TCR repertoires in tissue are likely to differ from TCR repertoires in blood.

As for this clone: No cognate antigen has been identified for it. Qualities for individual bases were not recorded, and no much larger clone is one base off.

The receptor comes from a woman between 40 and 55 years old in good health. Some clones in this sample may be carry-over from other donors' samples. Recombination joined TRBV4-1 with TRBJ2-3, and the D gene may be TRBD1, 5 bases matching. Sequenced: PBMCs. In nucleotide form, the sequence is TGCGCCAGCAGCCAACCGACAGATAGCACAGATACGCAGTATTTT. This gives the protein CASSQPTDSTDTQYF.